This record concerns one T cell receptor (beta chain) sequence. Its antigen remains unknown. PCR amplification relied on 60 Vbeta primers (plus 13 Jbeta primers). Sequencing was performed with immunoSEQ multiplex PCR; in TCRdb, only in-frame clones are kept and a portion is missing. The sample has 100,000 to 150,000 clones, 74% seen once. The data are from a study of cytomegalovirus exposure and HLA in healthy donors. This CDR3 spans 14 amino acids. With 0 bases removed from V and 5 bases from J, the gap between germline ends came to 7 bases. Per the germline V gene, CDR1 is SGHDN and CDR2 is FVKESK. Whole-study findings and limits: Most of the TCR beta V segments (in an earlier analysis) were productive either about 87% or about 30% of the time.

The chain carries TRBV14 and TRBJ2-2; D possibly corresponds to TRBD2 (5 bases). The sequence came from a middle-aged man in good health and CMV-seropositive. Sequencing was done on a sample of PBMCs. This chain's CDR3 is CASSQDGGTGELFF. CDR3 DNA: TGTGCCAGCAGCCAAGATGGCGGGACCGGGGAGCTGTTTTTT.